By its share, the clone carrying this T cell receptor (beta chain) is medium-sized. The antigen is undetermined. The method was immunoSEQ multiplex PCR; TCRdb's version includes in-frame clones alone and lacks a portion of them. The sample has about 13,000 clones, about 40% seen once; the top ten hold 10%. Coculturing was carried out on the mixed lymphocyte reaction cells. It lasted approximately six days and was done at 37°C. The data were taken from a study of siplizumab effects on memory and regulatory T cells. This CDR3 contains 15 residues. Per germline, CDR1 SGHTA and CDR2 FQGTGA. With 4 bases removed from V and 7 bases from J, the gap between germline ends came to 17 bases.

The sample consisted of CFSE-low (dividing) CD8+ T cells sorted from an allogeneic mixed lymphocyte reaction. The rearrangement uses TRBV7-3 and TRBJ1-5; no firm D call. The receptor was isolated from a human donor in good health; the cells came from an allogeneic mixed lymphocyte reaction. The CDR3 protein is CASSSRTPAGQPQHF. CDR3 bases: TGTGCCAGCAGCTCCCGGACCCCCGCTGGCCAGCCCCAGCATTTT.